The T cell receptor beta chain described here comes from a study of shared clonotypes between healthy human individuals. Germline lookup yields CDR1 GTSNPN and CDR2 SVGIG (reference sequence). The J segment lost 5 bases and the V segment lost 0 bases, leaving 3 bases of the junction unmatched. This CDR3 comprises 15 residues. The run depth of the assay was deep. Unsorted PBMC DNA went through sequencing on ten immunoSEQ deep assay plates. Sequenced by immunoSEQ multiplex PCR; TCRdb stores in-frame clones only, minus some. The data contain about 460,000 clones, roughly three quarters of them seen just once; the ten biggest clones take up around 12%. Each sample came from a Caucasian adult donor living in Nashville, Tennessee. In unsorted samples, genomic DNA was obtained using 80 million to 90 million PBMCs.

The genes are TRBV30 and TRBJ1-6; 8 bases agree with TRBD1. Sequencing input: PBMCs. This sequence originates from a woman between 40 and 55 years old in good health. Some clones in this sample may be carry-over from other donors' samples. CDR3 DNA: TGTGCCTGGAGTGTACTGGACAGGGATAATTCACCCCTCCACTTT. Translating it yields CAWSVLDRDNSPLHF. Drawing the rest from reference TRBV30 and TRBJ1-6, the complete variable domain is SQTIHQWPATLVQPVGSPLSLECTVEGTSNPNLYWYRQAAGRGLQLLFYSVGIGQISSEVPQNLSASRPQDRQFILSSKKLLLSDSGFYLCAWSVLDRDNSPLHFGNGTRLTVT.